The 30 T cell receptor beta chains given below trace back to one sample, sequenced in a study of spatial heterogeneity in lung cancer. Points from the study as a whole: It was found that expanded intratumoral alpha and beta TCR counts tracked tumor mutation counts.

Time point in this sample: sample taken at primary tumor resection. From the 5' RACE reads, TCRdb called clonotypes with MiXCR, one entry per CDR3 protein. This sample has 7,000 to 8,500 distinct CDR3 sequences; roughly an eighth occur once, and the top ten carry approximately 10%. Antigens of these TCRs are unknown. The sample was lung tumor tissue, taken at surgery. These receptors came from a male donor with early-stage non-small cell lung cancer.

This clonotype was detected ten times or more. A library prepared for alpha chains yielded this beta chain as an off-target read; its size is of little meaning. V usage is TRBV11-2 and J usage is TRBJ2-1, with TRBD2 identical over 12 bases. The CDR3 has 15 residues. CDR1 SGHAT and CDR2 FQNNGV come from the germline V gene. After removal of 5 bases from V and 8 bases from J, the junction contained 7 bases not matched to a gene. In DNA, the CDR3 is TGTGCCAGCAGCGAGACTAGCGGGAGTTGGGATGAGCAGTTCTTC. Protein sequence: CASSETSGSWDEQFF.

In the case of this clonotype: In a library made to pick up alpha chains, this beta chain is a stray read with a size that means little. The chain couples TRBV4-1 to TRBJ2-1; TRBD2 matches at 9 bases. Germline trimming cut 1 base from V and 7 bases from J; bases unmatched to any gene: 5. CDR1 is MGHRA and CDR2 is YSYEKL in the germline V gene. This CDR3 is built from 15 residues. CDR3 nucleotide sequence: TGCGCCAGCAGCCAAGTGGCGGGAGGGACGAATGAGCAGTTCTTC. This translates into CASSQVAGGTNEQFF.

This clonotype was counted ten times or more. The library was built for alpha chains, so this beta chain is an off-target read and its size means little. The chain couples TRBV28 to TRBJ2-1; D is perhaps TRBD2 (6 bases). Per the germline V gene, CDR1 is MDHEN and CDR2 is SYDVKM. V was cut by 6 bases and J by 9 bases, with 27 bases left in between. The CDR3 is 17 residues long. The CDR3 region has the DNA TGTGCCAGCAGGCCCGGAGGAAACGATAGAGGGCGGGGTGAGCAGTTCTTC. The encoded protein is CASRPGGNDRGRGEQFF.

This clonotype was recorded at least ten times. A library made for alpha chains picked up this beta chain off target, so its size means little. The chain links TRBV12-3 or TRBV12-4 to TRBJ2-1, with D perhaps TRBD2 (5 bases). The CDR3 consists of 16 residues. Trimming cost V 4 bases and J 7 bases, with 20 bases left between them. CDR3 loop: CASSSETRGRPNEQFF. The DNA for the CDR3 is TGTGCCAGCAGTTCCGAGACCCGAGGGAGACCTAATGAGCAGTTCTTC.

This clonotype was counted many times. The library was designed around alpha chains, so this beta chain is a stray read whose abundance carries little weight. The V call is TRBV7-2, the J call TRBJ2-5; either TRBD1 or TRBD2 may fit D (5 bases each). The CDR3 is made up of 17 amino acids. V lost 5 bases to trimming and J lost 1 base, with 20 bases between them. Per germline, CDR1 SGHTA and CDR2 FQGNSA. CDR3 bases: TGTGCCAGCAGCACGGCCGGGACCCAGACGGGCCAAGAGACCCAGTACTTC. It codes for CASSTAGTQTGQETQYF.

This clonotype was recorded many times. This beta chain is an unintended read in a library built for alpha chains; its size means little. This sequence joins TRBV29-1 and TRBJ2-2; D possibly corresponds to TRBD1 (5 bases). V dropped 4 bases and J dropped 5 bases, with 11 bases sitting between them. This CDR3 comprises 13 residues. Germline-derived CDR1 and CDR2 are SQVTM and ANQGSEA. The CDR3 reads CSVGLRTTGELFF. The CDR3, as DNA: TGCAGCGTTGGGCTTCGGACAACCGGGGAGCTGTTTTTT.

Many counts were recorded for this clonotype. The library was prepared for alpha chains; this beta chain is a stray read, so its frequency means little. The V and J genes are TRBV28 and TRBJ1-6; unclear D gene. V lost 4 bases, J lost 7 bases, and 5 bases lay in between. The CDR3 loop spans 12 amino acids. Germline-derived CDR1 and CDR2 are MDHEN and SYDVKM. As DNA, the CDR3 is TGTGCCAGCAGTTCAAGGAATTCACCCCTCCACTTT. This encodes CASSSRNSPLHF.

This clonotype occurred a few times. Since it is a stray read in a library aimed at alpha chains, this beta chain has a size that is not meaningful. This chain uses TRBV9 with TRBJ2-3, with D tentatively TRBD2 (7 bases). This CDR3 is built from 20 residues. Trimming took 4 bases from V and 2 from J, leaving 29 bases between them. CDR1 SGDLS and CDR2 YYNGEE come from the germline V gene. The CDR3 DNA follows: TGTGCCAGCAGCTCGCGAGGTGGCAGGGGCGGGCTAGCGGTCACAGATACGCAGTATTTT. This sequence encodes CASSSRGGRGGLAVTDTQYF.

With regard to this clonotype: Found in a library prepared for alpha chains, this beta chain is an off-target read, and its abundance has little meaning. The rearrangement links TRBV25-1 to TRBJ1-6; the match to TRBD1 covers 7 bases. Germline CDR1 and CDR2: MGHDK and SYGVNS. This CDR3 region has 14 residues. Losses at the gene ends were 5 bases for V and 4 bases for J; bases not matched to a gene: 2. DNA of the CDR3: TGTGCCAGCAGTTCGGGACAGTATAATTCACCCCTCCACTTT. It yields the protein CASSSGQYNSPLHF.

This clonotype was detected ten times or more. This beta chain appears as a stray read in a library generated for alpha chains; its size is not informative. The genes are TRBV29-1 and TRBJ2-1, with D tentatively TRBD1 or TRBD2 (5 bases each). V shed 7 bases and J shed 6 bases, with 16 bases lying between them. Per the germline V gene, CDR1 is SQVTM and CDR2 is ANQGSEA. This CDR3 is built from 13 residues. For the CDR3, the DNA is TGCAGCGGTGGGAACAGAGGGGTCAATGAGCAGTTCTTC. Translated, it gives CSGGNRGVNEQFF.

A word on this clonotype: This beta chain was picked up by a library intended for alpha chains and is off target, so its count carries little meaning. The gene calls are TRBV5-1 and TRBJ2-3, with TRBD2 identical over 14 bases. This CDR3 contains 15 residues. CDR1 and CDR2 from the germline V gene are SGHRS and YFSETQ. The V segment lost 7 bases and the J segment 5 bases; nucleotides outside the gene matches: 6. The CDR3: CASSTSGGAQDTQYF. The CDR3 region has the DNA TGCGCCAGCTCGACTAGCGGGGGGGCGCAAGATACGCAGTATTTT.

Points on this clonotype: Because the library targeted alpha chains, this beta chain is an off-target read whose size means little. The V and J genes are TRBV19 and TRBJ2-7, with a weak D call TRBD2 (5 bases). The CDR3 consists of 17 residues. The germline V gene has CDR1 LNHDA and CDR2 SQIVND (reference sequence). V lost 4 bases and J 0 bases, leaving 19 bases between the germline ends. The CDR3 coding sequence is TGTGCCAGTAGTACCCGGGGTCCGGGCCGCCTCTCCTACGAGCAGTACTTC. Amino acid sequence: CASSTRGPGRLSYEQYF.

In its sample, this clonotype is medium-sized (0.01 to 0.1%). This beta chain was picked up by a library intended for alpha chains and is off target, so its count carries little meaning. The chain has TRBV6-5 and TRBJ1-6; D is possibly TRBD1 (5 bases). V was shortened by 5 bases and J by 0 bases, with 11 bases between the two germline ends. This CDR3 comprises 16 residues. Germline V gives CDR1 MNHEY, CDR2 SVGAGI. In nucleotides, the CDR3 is TGTGCCAGCAGTGCACAGGTGTTCTCCTATAATTCACCCCTCCACTTT. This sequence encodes CASSAQVFSYNSPLHF.

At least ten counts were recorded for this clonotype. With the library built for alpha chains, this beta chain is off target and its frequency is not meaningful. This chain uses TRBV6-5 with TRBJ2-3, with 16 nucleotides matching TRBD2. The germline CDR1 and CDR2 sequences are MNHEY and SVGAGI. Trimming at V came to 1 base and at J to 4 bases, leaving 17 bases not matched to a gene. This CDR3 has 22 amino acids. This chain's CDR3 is CASSYFPPGTSGRASGADTQYF. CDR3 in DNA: TGTGCCAGCAGTTACTTTCCACCCGGGACTAGCGGGAGGGCCTCAGGCGCAGATACGCAGTATTTT.

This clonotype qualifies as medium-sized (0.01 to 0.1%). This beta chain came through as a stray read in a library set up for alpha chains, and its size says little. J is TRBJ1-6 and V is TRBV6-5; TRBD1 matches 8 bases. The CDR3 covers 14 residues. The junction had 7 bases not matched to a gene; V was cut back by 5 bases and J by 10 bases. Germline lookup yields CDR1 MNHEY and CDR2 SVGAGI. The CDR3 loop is CASSSRTGRSPLHF. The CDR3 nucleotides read TGTGCCAGCAGTAGCAGGACAGGGCGATCACCCCTCCACTTT.

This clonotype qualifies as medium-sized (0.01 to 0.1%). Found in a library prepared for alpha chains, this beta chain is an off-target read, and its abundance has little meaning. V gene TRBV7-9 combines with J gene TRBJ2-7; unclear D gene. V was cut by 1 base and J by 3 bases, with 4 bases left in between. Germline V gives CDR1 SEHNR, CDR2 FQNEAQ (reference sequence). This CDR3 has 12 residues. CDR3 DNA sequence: TGTGCCAGCAGCTTAGGGGTCTACGAGCAGTACTTC. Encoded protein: CASSLGVYEQYF. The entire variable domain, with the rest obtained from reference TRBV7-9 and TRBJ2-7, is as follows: DTGVSQNPRHKITKRGQNVTFRCDPISEHNRLYWYRQTLGQGPEFLTYFQNEAQLEKSRLLSDRFSAERPKGSFSTLEIQRTEQGDSAMYLCASSLGVYEQYFGPGTRLTVT.

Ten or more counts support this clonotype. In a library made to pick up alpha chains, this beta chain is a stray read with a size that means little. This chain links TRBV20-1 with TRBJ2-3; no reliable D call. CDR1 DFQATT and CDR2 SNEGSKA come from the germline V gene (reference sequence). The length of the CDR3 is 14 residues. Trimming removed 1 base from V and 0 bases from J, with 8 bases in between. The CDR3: CSARGVGSTDTQYF. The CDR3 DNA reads TGCAGTGCTAGAGGGGTCGGAAGCACAGATACGCAGTATTTT.

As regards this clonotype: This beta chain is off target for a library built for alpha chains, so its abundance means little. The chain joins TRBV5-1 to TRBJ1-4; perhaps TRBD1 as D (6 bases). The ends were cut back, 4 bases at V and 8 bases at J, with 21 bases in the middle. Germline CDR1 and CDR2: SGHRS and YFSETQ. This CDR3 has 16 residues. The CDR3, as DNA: TGCGCCAGCAGCCATAACCCGGAGGGGGTTGTGGAAAAACTGTTTTTT. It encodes CASSHNPEGVVEKLFF.

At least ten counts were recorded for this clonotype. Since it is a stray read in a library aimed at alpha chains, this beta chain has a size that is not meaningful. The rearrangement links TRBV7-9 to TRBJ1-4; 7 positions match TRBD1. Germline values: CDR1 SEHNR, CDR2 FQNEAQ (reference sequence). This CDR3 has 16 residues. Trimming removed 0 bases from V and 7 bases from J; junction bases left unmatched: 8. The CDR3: CASSLARTGAGEKLFF. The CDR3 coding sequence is TGTGCCAGCAGCTTAGCCCGGACAGGCGCAGGTGAAAAACTGTTTTTT.

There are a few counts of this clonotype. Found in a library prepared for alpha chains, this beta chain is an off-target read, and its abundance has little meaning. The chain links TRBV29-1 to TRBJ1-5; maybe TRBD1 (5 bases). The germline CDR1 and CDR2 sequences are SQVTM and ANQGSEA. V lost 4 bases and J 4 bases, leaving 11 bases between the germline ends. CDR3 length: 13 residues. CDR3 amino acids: CSVARGGNQPQHF. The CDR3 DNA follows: TGCAGCGTTGCACGGGGGGGAAATCAGCCCCAGCATTTT.

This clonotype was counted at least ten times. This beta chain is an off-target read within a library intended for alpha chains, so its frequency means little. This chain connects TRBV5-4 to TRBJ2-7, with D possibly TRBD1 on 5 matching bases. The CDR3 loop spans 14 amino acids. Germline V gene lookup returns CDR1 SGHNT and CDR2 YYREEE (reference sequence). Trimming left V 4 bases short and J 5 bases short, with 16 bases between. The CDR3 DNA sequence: TGTGCCAGCAGCCCCCCTTGGGGCTCACACGAGCAGTACTTC. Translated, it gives CASSPPWGSHEQYF.

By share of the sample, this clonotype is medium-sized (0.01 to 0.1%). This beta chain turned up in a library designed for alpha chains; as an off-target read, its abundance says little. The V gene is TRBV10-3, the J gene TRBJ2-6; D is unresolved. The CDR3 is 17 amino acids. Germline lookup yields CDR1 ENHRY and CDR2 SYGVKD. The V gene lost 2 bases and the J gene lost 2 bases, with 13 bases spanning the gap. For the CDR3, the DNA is TGTGCCATCAGTGAGAGGGCAACCGGTGCTGGGGCCAACGTCCTGACTTTC. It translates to CAISERATGAGANVLTF.

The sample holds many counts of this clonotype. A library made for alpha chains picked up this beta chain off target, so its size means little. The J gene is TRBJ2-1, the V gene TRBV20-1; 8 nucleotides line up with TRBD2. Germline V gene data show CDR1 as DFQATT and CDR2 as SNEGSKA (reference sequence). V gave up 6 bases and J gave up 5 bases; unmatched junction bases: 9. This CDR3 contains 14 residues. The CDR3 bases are TGCAGTGCAACGAGTCGGGAGGGGCACAATGAGCAGTTCTTC. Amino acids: CSATSREGHNEQFF.

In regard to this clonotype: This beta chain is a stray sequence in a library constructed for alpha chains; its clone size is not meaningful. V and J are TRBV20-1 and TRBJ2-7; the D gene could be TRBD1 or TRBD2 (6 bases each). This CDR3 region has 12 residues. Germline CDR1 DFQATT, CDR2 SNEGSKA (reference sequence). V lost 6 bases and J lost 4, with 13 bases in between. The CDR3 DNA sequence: TGCAGTGCCCCGGGGGCGACGTACGAGCAGTACTTC. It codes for CSAPGATYEQYF.

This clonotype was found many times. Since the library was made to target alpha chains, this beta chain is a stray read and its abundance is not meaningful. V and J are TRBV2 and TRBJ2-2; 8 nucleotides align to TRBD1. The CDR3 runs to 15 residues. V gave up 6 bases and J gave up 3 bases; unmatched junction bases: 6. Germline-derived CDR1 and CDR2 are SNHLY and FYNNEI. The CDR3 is CASSPGTGHTGELFF. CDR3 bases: TGTGCCAGCAGCCCCGGGACAGGTCACACCGGGGAGCTGTTTTTT.

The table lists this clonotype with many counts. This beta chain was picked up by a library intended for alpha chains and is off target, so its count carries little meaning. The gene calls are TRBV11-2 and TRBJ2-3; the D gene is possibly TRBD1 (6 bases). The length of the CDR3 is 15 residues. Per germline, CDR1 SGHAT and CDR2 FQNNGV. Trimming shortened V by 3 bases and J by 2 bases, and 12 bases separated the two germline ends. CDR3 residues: CASSFGQFPTDTQYF. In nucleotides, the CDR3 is TGTGCCAGCAGCTTTGGACAGTTTCCCACAGATACGCAGTATTTT.

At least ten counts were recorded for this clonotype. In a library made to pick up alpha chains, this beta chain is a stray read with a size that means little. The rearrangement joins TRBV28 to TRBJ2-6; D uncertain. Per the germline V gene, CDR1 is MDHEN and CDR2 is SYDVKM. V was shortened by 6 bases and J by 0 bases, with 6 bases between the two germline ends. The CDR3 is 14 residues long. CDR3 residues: CASSRYSGANVLTF. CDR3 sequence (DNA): TGTGCCAGCAGCCGGTACTCTGGGGCCAACGTCCTGACTTTC.

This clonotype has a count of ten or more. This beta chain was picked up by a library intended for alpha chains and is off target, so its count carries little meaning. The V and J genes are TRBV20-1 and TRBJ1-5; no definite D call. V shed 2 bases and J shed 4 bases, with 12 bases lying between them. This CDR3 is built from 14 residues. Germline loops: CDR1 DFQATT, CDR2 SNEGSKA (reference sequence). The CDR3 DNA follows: TGCAGTGCTAGAATTCCGGGAGATAATCAGCCCCAGCATTTT. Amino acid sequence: CSARIPGDNQPQHF.

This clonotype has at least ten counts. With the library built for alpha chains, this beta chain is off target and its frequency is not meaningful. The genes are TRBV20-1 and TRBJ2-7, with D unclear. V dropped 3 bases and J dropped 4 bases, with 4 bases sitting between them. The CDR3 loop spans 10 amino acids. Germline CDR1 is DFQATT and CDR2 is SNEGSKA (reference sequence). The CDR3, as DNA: TGCAGTGCTAGCGTGTACGAGCAGTACTTC. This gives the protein CSASVYEQYF.

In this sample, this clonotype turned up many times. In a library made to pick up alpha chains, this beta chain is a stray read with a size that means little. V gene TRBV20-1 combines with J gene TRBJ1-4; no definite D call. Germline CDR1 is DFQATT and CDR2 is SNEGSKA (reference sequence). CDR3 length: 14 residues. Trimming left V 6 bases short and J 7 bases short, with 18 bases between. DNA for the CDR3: TGCAGTGCCCTGGAGTTTAGTTCGACTGAAAAACTGTTTTTT. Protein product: CSALEFSSTEKLFF.